Below are 9 T cell receptor beta chains sequenced from a single sample in a study of Graves' ophthalmopathy and Graves' hyperthyroidism. Amplified material comprised TCR beta CDR3 regions derived from RNA transcripts. Scientists carried out first-round RT-PCR using HTBI primers and then a second-round multiplex PCR. TCRdb redid the calling of the multiplex PCR reads with MiXCR, one entry per CDR3 protein. Of around 170,000 distinct CDR3 sequences listed, 30% to 45% are singletons. The sample was peripheral blood. The receptors stem from a woman between 35 and 50 years old with Graves' ophthalmopathy.

The rearrangement joins TRBV30 to TRBJ1-1; the D gene is possibly TRBD1 (5 bases). The CDR3 totals 12 residues. CDR1 GTSNPN and CDR2 SVGIG come from the germline V gene (reference sequence). V lost 0 bases to trimming and J lost 5 bases, with 7 bases between them. This CDR3 is CAWSVWGTEAFF. The DNA for the CDR3 is TGTGCCTGGAGTGTATGGGGGACTGAAGCTTTCTTT.

The sample holds a few counts of this clonotype. CDR3 in amino acids: CASSLEYGGELFF. The CDR3 region has the DNA TGTGCCAGCAGCTTAGAGTACGGCGGGGAGCTGTTTTTT. This chain connects TRBV11-2 to TRBJ2-2; D uncertain. V gave up 0 bases and J gave up 7 bases, with 6 bases separating them. Germline CDR1 reads SGHAT; CDR2 reads FQNNGV. The CDR3 spans 13 residues.

This clonotype has only one observation. J is TRBJ2-7 and V is TRBV6-2 or TRBV6-3, with unresolved D. V was cut by 5 bases and J by 3 bases, with 14 bases left in between. Germline CDR1 and CDR2: MNHEY and SVGEGT. CDR3 length: 14 residues. The CDR3 sequence is CASSIDFVDYEQYF. CDR3 in DNA: TGTGCCAGCAGTATTGACTTCGTAGACTACGAGCAGTACTTC.

The V gene is TRBV6-5, the J gene TRBJ2-7; tentative D call: TRBD1 (6 bases). V lost 2 bases and J lost 3, with 14 bases in between. Per germline, CDR1 MNHEY and CDR2 SVGAGI. This CDR3 has 15 amino acids. CDR3 bases: TGTGCCAGCAGTTACCTCGTGGGGGCCGACTACGAGCAGTACTTC. Protein sequence: CASSYLVGADYEQYF.

At least ten counts were recorded for this clonotype. V is TRBV7-8 and J is TRBJ1-5; no clear D gene. This CDR3 has 16 residues. V was trimmed by 1 base and J by 0 bases, leaving 10 bases between them. Germline V gene sequence: CDR1 SGHVS, CDR2 FQNEAQ. CDR3 in DNA: TGTGCCAGCAGCTTAGGATCACAGCTTAGCAATCAGCCCCAGCATTTT. This gives the protein CASSLGSQLSNQPQHF.

This clonotype was recorded many times. The chain carries TRBV27 and TRBJ1-5; D gene uncertain. Between the trimmed V and J ends, which lost 3 bases and 2 bases, there was a span of 11 bases. CDR3 length: 15 residues. Germline V gene lookup returns CDR1 MNHEY and CDR2 SMNVEV (reference sequence). CDR3 amino acids: CASSFRPTGNQPQHF. The DNA of the CDR3 is TGTGCCAGCAGTTTTAGGCCCACGGGCAATCAGCCCCAGCATTTT.

This clonotype was picked up a small number of times. The chain has TRBV30 and TRBJ2-5, with 9 positions matching TRBD2. After removal of 0 bases from V and 4 bases from J, the junction contained 3 bases not matched to a gene. From germline, CDR1 is GTSNPN and CDR2 SVGIG (reference sequence). The CDR3 is 14 amino acids. DNA of the CDR3: TGTGCCTGGAGTGTACGCGGGAGGGGAGAGACCCAGTACTTC. It codes for CAWSVRGRGETQYF.

This chain links TRBV12-3 or TRBV12-4 with TRBJ1-2; D not resolved. V lost 4 bases and J lost 2, with 8 bases in between. The CDR3 extends over 13 amino acids. The DNA of the CDR3 is TGTGCCAGCAGTTCTCCTATGAACTATGGCTACACCTTC. This codes for CASSSPMNYGYTF.

In its sample, this clonotype was seen many times. The chain recombines TRBV27 with TRBJ2-7; no clear D. This CDR3 comprises 14 residues. Trimming removed 0 bases from V and 3 bases from J, with 9 bases in between. In germline, CDR1 is MNHEY, CDR2 SMNVEV (reference sequence). The CDR3 DNA reads TGTGCCAGCAGTTTATCAGTGACCCACTACGAGCAGTACTTC. Protein product: CASSLSVTHYEQYF.